The TCR beta chain described here comes from a study of blood T cell repertoires in COVID-19. About the research overall: COVID-19 samples from acute and convalescent phases originated in the United States, Italy and Spain. PBMCs, B-cell-depleted T cells, or T cells were the source of the cDNA or gDNA that made up the material.

Germline loops: CDR1 GTSNPN, CDR2 SVGIG (reference sequence). The CDR3 covers 14 residues. V gave up 1 base and J gave up 7 bases; unmatched junction bases: 7. In the authors' workflow: Amplification from reference gene primers served as the basis for estimated nucleated cell counts. Clones were read by immunoSEQ multiplex PCR, and TCRdb kept only the in-frame ones, dropping some. The D gene and trimming were derived from the DNA, and the V and J assignments and clone size from that table. This table has about 180,000 clones, around 77% appearing once. Sequences were obtained from peripheral blood. The TCR originated in a man aged 65 to 85 with active or convalescent COVID-19. The rearrangement uses TRBV30 and TRBJ1-5, with TRBD1 matching 7 bases. Here the CDR3 reads CAWSGYRGSQPQHF. The CDR3 region has the DNA TGTGCCTGGAGTGGGTACAGGGGATCGCAGCCCCAGCATTTT.